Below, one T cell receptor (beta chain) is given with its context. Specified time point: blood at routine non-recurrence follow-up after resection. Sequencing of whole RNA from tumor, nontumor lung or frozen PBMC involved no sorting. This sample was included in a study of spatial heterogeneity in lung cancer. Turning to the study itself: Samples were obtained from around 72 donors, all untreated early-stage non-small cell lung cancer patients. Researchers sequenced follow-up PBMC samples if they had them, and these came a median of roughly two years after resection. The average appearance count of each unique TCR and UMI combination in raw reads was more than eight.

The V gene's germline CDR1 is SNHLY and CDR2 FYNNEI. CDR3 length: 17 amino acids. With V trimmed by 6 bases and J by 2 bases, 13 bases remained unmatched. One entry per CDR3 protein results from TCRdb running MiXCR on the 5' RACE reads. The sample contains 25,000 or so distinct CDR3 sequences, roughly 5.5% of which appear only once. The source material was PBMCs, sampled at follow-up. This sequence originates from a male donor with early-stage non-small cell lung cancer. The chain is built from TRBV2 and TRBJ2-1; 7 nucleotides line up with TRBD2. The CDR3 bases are TGTGCCAGCAGCCCACTAGCGACCTCGCACCCCTACAATGAGCAGTTCTTC. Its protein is CASSPLATSHPYNEQFF. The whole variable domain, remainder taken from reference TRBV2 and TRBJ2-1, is EPEVTQTPSHQVTQMGQEVILRCVPISNHLYFYWYRQILGQKVEFLVSFYNNEISEKSEIFDDQFSVERPDGSNFTLKIRSTKLEDSAMYFCASSPLATSHPYNEQFFGPGTRLTVL.